This TCR beta chain emerged from a study of T cell responses to AZD1222 COVID-19 vaccine. Study results and limitations: Samples come after the peak T cell response, not at day 14. Spike was spanned by vaccine-associated CD4 TCRs, with dominance at 160-218 and 743-854. The study identified only six AZD1222 recipients as seropositive at baseline. Mostly white British, mostly female donors; authors suggested clonal diversity may be underestimated.

Concerning this clone itself: Its antigen is unidentified.

The CDR3 covers 18 residues. The V segment lost 6 bases and the J segment 0 bases; nucleotides outside the gene matches: 9. Germline CDR1 LNHDA, CDR2 SQIVND (reference sequence). Repertoires were generated with immunoSEQ multiplex PCR, while TCRdb's copy carries only in-frame clones and drops some. This sample has around 99,000 clones, with 90% to 95% found just once. The sequencing used peripheral blood, collected on day 0 of AZD1222 vaccination. This TCR derives from an adult in good health. This chain connects TRBV19 to TRBJ2-7, with 15 bases lining up with TRBD2. CDR3 loop: CASSPGLAGGLSSYEQYF. CDR3 nucleotides: TGTGCCAGTAGCCCGGGACTAGCGGGAGGCCTTAGCTCCTACGAGCAGTACTTC.